This TCR beta chain emerged from a study of blood T cells in healthy people across ages. Whole-study results and caveats: More naive CD4+ cells and higher diversity marked long-lived donors relative to aged donors.

In regard to this clonotype: Its target is unknown.

Through a sample-barcoded 5' primer and a J-beta primer mix, a second PCR was run for about 6 to 12 cycles. TCRdb passed the 5' RACE reads through MiXCR, listing each CDR3 protein once. This table holds around 990,000 distinct CDR3 sequences, almost 25% found once. V lost 3 bases and J 0 bases, leaving 9 bases between the germline ends. Germline CDR1 is LNHDA and CDR2 is SQIVND (reference sequence). The CDR3 has 15 amino acids. The sample was also reused in another study, on T cells of mothers and their children. That paper notes: In this cohort, donors were three healthy Caucasian mothers plus their six children.

This receptor was obtained from a girl between 2 and 10 years old in good health. This chain connects TRBV19 to TRBJ1-3; D is perhaps TRBD1 (6 bases). The sequenced material came from blood. The CDR3 DNA reads TGTGCCAGTAGTATTGGACAGATCTCTGGAAACACCATATATTTT. Protein product: CASSIGQISGNTIYF.